This TCR beta chain was profiled in a study of blood T cell repertoires in COVID-19. As for the study in general: Italy, Spain and the United States were the sources of the convalescent and acute COVID-19 samples. T cells, B-cell-depleted T cells, or PBMCs provided the cDNA or gDNA that served as material.

Original processing notes: Nucleated cell counts were estimated from reference gene primer amplification. Clones were sequenced by immunoSEQ multiplex PCR, and TCRdb holds only the in-frame ones, with some missing. V and J calls plus clone size are reproduced from that table; the DNA served to infer D and trimming. The sample consists of a few hundred thousand clones, approximately 90% of them appearing once. The V end lost 4 bases, the J end lost 1 base, and 18 bases lay between the germline ends. The CDR3 spans 17 residues. From germline, CDR1 is KGHSY and CDR2 FQNENV. The sequence derives from a woman aged 40 to 50 who had recovered from COVID-19. Sequenced sample: peripheral blood. The chain carries TRBV16 and TRBJ2-3; D is unresolved. This chain's CDR3 is CASSPPAYKERTDTQYF. DNA for the CDR3: TGTGCCAGCAGCCCCCCCGCCTACAAGGAGCGCACAGATACGCAGTATTTT.